This T cell receptor (beta chain) was identified in a study of T-cell reconstitution after alpha-beta-depleted transplantation in children. Germline assignment: CDR1 SGHNT and CDR2 YYREEE (reference sequence). V was cut by 2 bases and J by 0 bases, with 12 bases left in between. The CDR3 is 15 residues long. As it was prepared, the TCRbeta library received unique molecular identifiers. TCRdb analysed the PCR reads with MiXCR anew, one entry per CDR3 protein. Of about 200,000 distinct CDR3 sequences in the sample, approximately 6.3% were seen once. The chain employs TRBV5-4 and TRBJ2-7; a weak D match, TRBD2 (6 bases). The material was PBMCs, obtained before TCRalphabeta/CD19-depleted stem cell transplant. The receptor's source is a boy younger than 10 with acute lymphoblastic leukemia, due to receive a stem cell transplant. CDR3 sequence (DNA): TGTGCCAGCAGCTTAGCGGGCTACAGCTCCTACGAGCAGTACTTC. Its translation: CASSLAGYSSYEQYF.